Following are 22 T cell receptor beta chains from one sample sequenced in a study of OX40 agonist ivuxolimab in advanced cancers. Assay used: immunoSEQ multiplex PCR; TCRdb lists only in-frame clones, some missing. The sample has 50,000 to 70,000 clones; 85% are singletons. Sample: CD4+ or CD8+ T cells sorted from blood, taken in a trial of the OX40 agonist ivuxolimab. The receptors originated from an adult with an advanced solid tumor such as melanoma, head and neck, liver or kidney cancer.

CDR3 region: CSVEGGRDLNEKLFF. Written as DNA, the CDR3 is TGCAGCGTTGAAGGAGGCCGGGACCTTAATGAAAAACTGTTTTTT. This rearrangement joins TRBV29-1 to TRBJ1-4; possible D gene TRBD1, 5 bases. V was clipped by 1 base and J by 4 bases, with 13 bases between them. This CDR3 has 15 amino acids. From germline, CDR1 is SQVTM and CDR2 ANQGSEA.

The gene calls are TRBV5-8 and TRBJ1-5; 7 bases fit TRBD1. CDR3 size: 14 residues. After removal of 5 bases from V and 6 bases from J, the junction contained 8 bases not matched to a gene. Germline values: CDR1 SGHTS, CDR2 YDEGEE. DNA for the CDR3: TGTGCCAGCAGGGCCAGGGGGGGGGTTCAGCCCCAGCATTTT. Protein sequence: CASRARGGVQPQHF.

The chain joins TRBV2 to TRBJ2-7; 7 bases are shared with TRBD1. The CDR3 extends over 14 amino acids. Germline CDR1 reads SNHLY; CDR2 reads FYNNEI. Unmatched junction bases numbered 9, after V lost 5 bases and J lost 5 bases. CDR3 amino acids: CASSLQGRRDEQYF. The DNA for the CDR3 is TGTGCCAGCAGTCTACAGGGGCGGCGGGACGAGCAGTACTTC.

This chain links TRBV2 with TRBJ1-6; 9 bases line up with TRBD1. V trimming: 6 bases; J trimming: 8 bases; junction bases outside the gene matches: 5. The CDR3 contains 14 residues. Germline V gene data show CDR1 as SNHLY and CDR2 as FYNNEI. This chain's CDR3 is CASRRQGVDSPLHF. Here the CDR3 DNA reads TGTGCCAGCAGGAGACAGGGGGTAGATTCACCCCTCCACTTT.

The rearrangement uses TRBV5-6 and TRBJ1-5; TRBD1 is a possible D gene (6 bases). This CDR3 contains 19 residues. V was cut by 4 bases and J by 0 bases, with 23 bases left in between. Looked up from germline, CDR1 is SGHDT and CDR2 is YYEEEE. CDR3 coding DNA: TGTGCCAGCAGCAAAGTCAGGGGACTCGGCCTTCCTAGCAATCAGCCCCAGCATTTT. Residues: CASSKVRGLGLPSNQPQHF.

The V and J genes are TRBV7-3 and TRBJ2-2; the D gene could be TRBD1 or TRBD2 (5 bases each). This CDR3 region has 15 residues. Germline lookup yields CDR1 SGHTA and CDR2 FQGTGA. With 4 bases removed from V and 0 bases from J, the gap between germline ends came to 9 bases. CDR3 sequence: CASSYGATNTGELFF. CDR3 in DNA: TGTGCCAGCAGCTACGGGGCCACGAACACCGGGGAGCTGTTTTTT.

V gene TRBV11-2 combines with J gene TRBJ2-1; 10 nucleotides line up with TRBD1. J lost 0 bases, V lost 5 bases, and 4 bases had no gene match. This CDR3 comprises 16 residues. Germline CDR1 is SGHAT and CDR2 is FQNNGV. The CDR3 reads CASSPRDRGSYNEQFF. CDR3 in DNA: TGTGCCAGCAGCCCTAGGGACAGGGGCTCCTACAATGAGCAGTTCTTC.

The V gene is TRBV5-4, the J gene TRBJ2-7, with D perhaps assigned TRBD1 or TRBD2 (6 bases each). The germline gives CDR1 SGHNT, CDR2 YYREEE (reference sequence). There are 15 residues in the CDR3. V was clipped by 2 bases and J by 4 bases, with 16 bases between them. The CDR3 spells CASSFLGARDYEQYF. In nucleotides, the CDR3 is TGTGCCAGCAGCTTTTTGGGGGCGCGGGATTACGAGCAGTACTTC.

The chain employs TRBV21-1 and TRBJ2-1; the D call of TRBD2 is as the table states it, not checked on the DNA. TRBV21-1 is shown as a pseudogene. CDR3 size: 17 residues. For the CDR3, the DNA is TGTGCCAGCAGCAAAGGTTCGTCTAGCGGGCCGCGGGGTGAGCAGTTCTTC. Amino acid sequence: CASSKGSSSGPRGEQFF.

To note about this clone: One junction end does not reproduce the germline sequence, and a read error may be involved. This chain connects TRBV29-1 to TRBJ2-1, with 9 bases identical to TRBD2. CDR1 and CDR2 from the germline V gene are SQVTM and ANQGSEA. The CDR3 length is 13 residues. The CDR3 spells CSVEREGTNGQFF. The CDR3 DNA sequence: TGCAGCGTTGAGCGGGAGGGTACAAATGGGCAGTTCTTC.

This clone was seen more than once but under ten times. The chain has TRBV30 and TRBJ2-5, with D possibly TRBD1 on 6 matching bases. V was shortened by 1 base and J by 4 bases, with 13 bases between the two germline ends. Germline V gene sequence: CDR1 GTSNPN, CDR2 SVGIG (reference sequence). This CDR3 is 14 amino acids long. The CDR3 DNA sequence: TGTGCCTGGAGTGATCAGGGGAATAGAGAGACCCAGTACTTC. This encodes CAWSDQGNRETQYF.

The chain combines TRBV5-1 with TRBJ1-5; TRBD1 matches 10 bases. Germline CDR1 reads SGHRS; CDR2 reads YFSETQ. The V segment lost 5 bases and the J segment 5 bases; nucleotides outside the gene matches: 4. The CDR3 totals 14 residues. CDR3 sequence reads: CASSSGQGDQPQHF. CDR3 bases: TGCGCCAGCAGTTCTGGACAGGGGGATCAGCCCCAGCATTTT.

The chain couples TRBV6-5 to TRBJ2-3, with 8 bases matching TRBD1. With 6 bases clipped from V and 2 bases from J, the junction kept 4 bases outside the gene matches. CDR1 MNHEY and CDR2 SVGAGI come from the germline V gene. The CDR3 covers 14 residues. DNA for the CDR3: TGTGCCAGCAGGCAGACAGGGGACACAGATACGCAGTATTTT. This translates into CASRQTGDTDTQYF.

The chain is built from TRBV27 and TRBJ1-2; D is undetermined. V shed 10 bases and J shed 0 bases, with 12 bases lying between them. CDR3 length: 13 amino acids. Germline lookup yields CDR1 MNHEY and CDR2 SMNVEV (reference sequence). The CDR3 protein is CATKADANYGYTF. The DNA for the CDR3 is TGTGCCACCAAGGCAGACGCTAACTATGGCTACACCTTC.

The gene calls are TRBV7-2 and TRBJ2-2; D is unresolved. The germline V and J ends were trimmed by 5 bases and 3 bases, with 4 bases remaining between them. The CDR3 has 12 residues. In germline, CDR1 is SGHTA, CDR2 FQGNSA. DNA for the CDR3: TGTGCCAGCAGCCCGGACACCGGGGAGCTGTTTTTT. It yields the protein CASSPDTGELFF.

V gene TRBV6-6 combines with J gene TRBJ2-7; D is possibly TRBD1 (6 bases). CDR1 and CDR2 (germline): MNHNY, SVGAGI (reference sequence). The CDR3 covers 14 residues. Trimming cost V 6 bases and J 2 bases, with 14 bases left between them. The CDR3: CASRLGQNAYEQYF. The DNA of the CDR3 is TGTGCCAGCAGACTGGGACAAAATGCCTACGAGCAGTACTTC.

V is TRBV2 and J is TRBJ2-7; D is uncertain. The CDR3 extends over 15 amino acids. The V end was cut by 6 bases, the J end by 3 bases, with 18 bases between. Germline V gene sequence: CDR1 SNHLY, CDR2 FYNNEI. The CDR3 region has the DNA TGTGCCAGCAGCGACCAGGACGGCGGATACTACGAGCAGTACTTC. It encodes CASSDQDGGYYEQYF. Using reference TRBV2 and TRBJ2-7 for the parts outside the CDR3, the full variable domain is EPEVTQTPSHQVTQMGQEVILRCVPISNHLYFYWYRQILGQKVEFLVSFYNNEISEKSEIFDDQFSVERPDGSNFTLKIRSTKLEDSAMYFCASSDQDGGYYEQYFGPGTRLTVT.

The rearrangement uses TRBV2 and TRBJ2-1; D is unclear. The CDR3 is 14 amino acids. V was cut by 4 bases and J by 0 bases, with 7 bases left in between. Germline values: CDR1 SNHLY, CDR2 FYNNEI. CDR3 residues: CASSAGLSYNEQFF. CDR3 DNA: TGTGCCAGCAGTGCTGGCCTCTCCTACAATGAGCAGTTCTTC.

The chain recombines TRBV20-1 with TRBJ2-5; TRBD2 is a possible D gene (5 bases). The end of the DNA is better explained by TRBJ2-7, so the J call may be wrong. The germline CDR1 and CDR2 sequences are DFQATT and SNEGSKA (reference sequence). The CDR3 length is 11 residues. The CDR3 protein is CSARGDYEQYF. CDR3 DNA: TGCAGTGCCCGGGGAGACTACGAGCAGTACTTC.

The chain combines TRBV28 with TRBJ2-3; 10 positions agree with TRBD2. Per the germline V gene, CDR1 is MDHEN and CDR2 is SYDVKM. This CDR3 has 17 amino acids. V lost 6 bases, J lost 2 bases, and 11 bases stayed unmatched. CDR3 DNA: TGTGCCAGCAGGACTCTGGGAGCGGGGGGGTTCACAGATACGCAGTATTTT. Its translation is CASRTLGAGGFTDTQYF. The variable domain in full, completed from reference TRBV28 and TRBJ2-3, reads DVKVTQSSRYLVKRTGEKVFLECVQDMDHENMFWYRQDPGLGLRLIYFSYDVKMKEKGDIPEGYSVSREKKERFSLILESASTNQTSMYLCASRTLGAGGFTDTQYFGPGTRLTVL.

The chain joins TRBV5-1 to TRBJ1-1; D is ambiguous. The germline V gene has CDR1 SGHRS and CDR2 YFSETQ. The V and J ends lost 4 bases and 0 bases respectively, with 16 bases between them. This CDR3 comprises 16 residues. The CDR3 loop reads CASSPGSGRLNTEAFF. The CDR3 nucleotides read TGCGCCAGCAGCCCCGGGAGCGGGCGTTTGAACACTGAAGCTTTCTTT.

As concerns this clone: Compared with germline, one end of the junction differs, possibly owing to a read error. This chain connects TRBV6-5 to TRBJ2-2; tentative D call: TRBD2 (5 bases). Germline V gene sequence: CDR1 MNHEY, CDR2 SVGAGI. CDR3 length equals 11 residues. DNA of the CDR3: TGTGCCAGCTCGAAAACCGGGGAGCTATTTTTT. This encodes CASSKTGELFF.